This T cell receptor beta chain was profiled in a study of blood T cell repertoires in COVID-19. Study background: The United States, Italy and Spain were the sources of the acute and convalescent COVID-19 samples. In each case, the material was cDNA or gDNA derived from T cells, B-cell-depleted T cells, or PBMCs.

Germline V CDR1 and CDR2: GTSNPN, SVGIG (reference sequence). CDR3 size: 15 residues. Trimming pared 3 bases from V and 0 bases from J, leaving 11 bases between. Source study methods: Reference gene primers were amplified, and this amplification served to estimate nucleated cell counts. Repertoires were generated with immunoSEQ multiplex PCR, while TCRdb's copy carries only in-frame clones and drops some. V, J and clone size reflect that table, while D and trimming were determined from the DNA. The repertoire holds approximately 150,000 clones, with 80% as singletons. This chain joins TRBV30 and TRBJ1-4; possible D gene TRBD1, 5 bases. The sequenced sample consisted of peripheral blood. The origin of this receptor is a man aged 70 or older who had recovered from COVID-19. CDR3 in amino acids: CAWRWGDATNEKLFF. The DNA of the CDR3 is TGTGCCTGGAGATGGGGGGACGCAACTAATGAAAAACTGTTTTTT.